This TCR beta chain was identified in a study of blood T cell repertoires in COVID-19. Across the study: Acute-phase and convalescent COVID-19 samples originated in the United States, Italy and Spain. In each case, the material was cDNA or gDNA derived from T cells, B-cell-depleted T cells, or PBMCs.

This clone was recorded a few times. Authors' analysis steps: Estimation of nucleated cell counts was performed using reference gene primer amplification. The method was immunoSEQ multiplex PCR; TCRdb's version includes in-frame clones alone and lacks a portion of them. The V and J calls and clone size were taken over from that table, and D and trimming were inferred from the DNA. Counted here are about 220,000 clones, roughly four fifths occurring once; the ten biggest clones make up around 8%. Seattle patients were enrolled during active infection and followed longitudinally. The germline CDR1 and CDR2 sequences are SGHTA and FQGNSA. V shed 5 bases and J 0 bases; nucleotides not matched to a gene: 7. CDR3 length equals 16 residues.

V gene TRBV7-2 combines with J gene TRBJ2-4; 7 bases map to TRBD1. The sample comprised peripheral blood. The TCR comes from a woman of 80 years or more with COVID-19, enrolled during active disease. CDR3 amino acids: CASSPGQNLAKNIQYF. The DNA of the CDR3 is TGTGCCAGCAGCCCGGGACAGAACCTAGCCAAAAACATTCAGTACTTC.